This TCR beta chain comes out of a study of OX40 agonist ivuxolimab in advanced cancers. Across the whole study: It was ivuxolimab, an agonistic anti-OX40 (CD134) antibody, that patients were treated with. While on treatment, patients had intravenous ivuxolimab at 0.01 to 10 mg/kg every 2 weeks.

Trimming left V 8 bases short and J 4 bases short, with 11 bases between. This CDR3 is built from 12 residues. CDR1 is SEHNR, CDR2 FQNEAQ, per germline (reference sequence). Turning to this clone: The antigen remains undetermined.

Findings and caveats of the study: There was clonal expansion of CD4+ and CD8+ blood T cells by week 6 at 0.1 to 3.0 mg/kg.

The method was immunoSEQ multiplex PCR; TCRdb's version includes in-frame clones alone and lacks a portion of them. The sample holds over 50,000 clones, roughly 82% seen once. The investigators sampled blood at baseline, at cycle 4 day 1, and at cycle 7 day 1. The chain combines TRBV7-9 with TRBJ1-1; D is unresolved. This sample comprised CD4+ or CD8+ T cells sorted from blood, obtained in a trial of the OX40 agonist ivuxolimab. The receptor comes from an adult with an advanced solid tumor such as melanoma, head and neck, liver or kidney cancer. The CDR3 nucleotides are TGTGCCAGCGGCTACGTAAGCACTGAAGCTTTCTTT. Its translation is CASGYVSTEAFF.